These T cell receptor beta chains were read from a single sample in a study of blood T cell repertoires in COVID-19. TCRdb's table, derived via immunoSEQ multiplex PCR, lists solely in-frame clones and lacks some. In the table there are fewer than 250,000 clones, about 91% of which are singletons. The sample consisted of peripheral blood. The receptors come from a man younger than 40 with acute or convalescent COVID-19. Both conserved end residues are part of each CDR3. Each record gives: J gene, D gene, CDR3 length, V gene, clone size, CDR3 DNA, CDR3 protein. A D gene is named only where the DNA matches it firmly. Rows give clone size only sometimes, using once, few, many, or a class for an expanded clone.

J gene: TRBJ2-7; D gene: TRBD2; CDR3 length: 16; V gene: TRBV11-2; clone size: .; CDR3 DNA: TGTGCCAGCAGCTTAGTATCACTAGCGGGGGGGAACGAGCAGTACTTC; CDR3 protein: CASSLVSLAGGNEQYF
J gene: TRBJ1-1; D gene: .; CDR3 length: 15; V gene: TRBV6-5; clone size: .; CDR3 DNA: TGTGCCAGCAGTTACACGACAGGACCGCGTGGTGGAGCTTTCTTT; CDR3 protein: CASSYTTGPRGGAFF
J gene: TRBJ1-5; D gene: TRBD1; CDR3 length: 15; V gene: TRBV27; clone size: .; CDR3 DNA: TGTGCCAGCAGTTTGTCACGACAGGGGCATTGGCCCCAGCATTTT; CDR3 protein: CASSLSRQGHWPQHF
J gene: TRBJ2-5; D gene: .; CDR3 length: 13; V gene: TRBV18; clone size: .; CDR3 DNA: TGTGCCAGCTCACTGCAGGGGGGAGAGACCCAGTACTTC; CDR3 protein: CASSLQGGETQYF
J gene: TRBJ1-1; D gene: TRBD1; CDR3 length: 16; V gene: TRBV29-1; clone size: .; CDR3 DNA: TGCAGCGTTGATGGCTACCCGGGACAGTTGAACACTGAAGCTTTCTTT; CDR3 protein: CSVDGYPGQLNTEAFF
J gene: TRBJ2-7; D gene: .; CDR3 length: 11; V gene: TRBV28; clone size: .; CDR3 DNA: TGTGCCAGCTGGGGGGCCTACGAGCAGTACTTC; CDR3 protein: CASWGAYEQYF
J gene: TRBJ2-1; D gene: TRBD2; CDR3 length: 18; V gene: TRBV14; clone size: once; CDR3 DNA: TGTGCCAGCAGCCAAGGCCCCGGCCCTAGCGGGTCATTAGGTGAGCAGTTCTTC; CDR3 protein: CASSQGPGPSGSLGEQFF
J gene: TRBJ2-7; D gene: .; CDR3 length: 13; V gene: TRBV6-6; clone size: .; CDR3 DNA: TGTGCCAGCAGTTTAAGCGTTGCGGGCGAGCAGTACTTC; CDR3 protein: CASSLSVAGEQYF
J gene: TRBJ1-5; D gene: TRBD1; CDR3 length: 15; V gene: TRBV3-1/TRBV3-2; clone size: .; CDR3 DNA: TGTGCCAGCAGCCTCGGACAGGCTGCCAATCAGCCCCAGCATTTT; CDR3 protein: CASSLGQAANQPQHF
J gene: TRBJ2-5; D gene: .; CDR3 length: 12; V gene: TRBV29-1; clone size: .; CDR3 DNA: TGCAGCGTTAATGACAGGCAAGAGACCCAGTACTTC; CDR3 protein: CSVNDRQETQYF
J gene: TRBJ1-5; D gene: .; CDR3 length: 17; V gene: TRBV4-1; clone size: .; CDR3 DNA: TGCGCCAGCAGCCAAGATCCTTTTGGAGGGTATAATCAGCCCCAGCATTTT; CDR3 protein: CASSQDPFGGYNQPQHF
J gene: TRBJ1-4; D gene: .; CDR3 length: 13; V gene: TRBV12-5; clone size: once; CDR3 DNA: TGTGCTAGTGGCCAGGGATTTAATGAAAAACTGTTTTTT; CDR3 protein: CASGQGFNEKLFF
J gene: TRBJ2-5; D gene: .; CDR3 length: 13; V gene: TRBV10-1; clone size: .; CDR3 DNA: TGCGCCAGCAGTTCCGGACAGCTAGAGACCCAGTACTTC; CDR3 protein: CASSSGQLETQYF
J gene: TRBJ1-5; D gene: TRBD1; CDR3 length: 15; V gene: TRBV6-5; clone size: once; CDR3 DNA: TGTGCCAGCAGTTACTCAGCAGGGGGCGATCAGCCCCAGCATTTT; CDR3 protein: CASSYSAGGDQPQHF
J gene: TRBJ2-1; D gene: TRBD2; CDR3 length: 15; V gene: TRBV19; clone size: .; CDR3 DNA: TGTGCCAGTAGCTTAGCGGGAGTGGGTGGCAATGAGCAGTTCTTC; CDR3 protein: CASSLAGVGGNEQFF
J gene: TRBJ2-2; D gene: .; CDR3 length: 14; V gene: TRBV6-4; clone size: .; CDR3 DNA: TGTGCCAGCAGGAGCGACTACAACACCGGGGAGCTGTTTTTT; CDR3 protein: CASRSDYNTGELFF
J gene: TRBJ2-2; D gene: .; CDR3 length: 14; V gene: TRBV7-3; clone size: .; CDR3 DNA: TGTGCCAGCAGCTTAGGGCTTTCTACCGGGGAGCTGTTTTTT; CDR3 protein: CASSLGLSTGELFF
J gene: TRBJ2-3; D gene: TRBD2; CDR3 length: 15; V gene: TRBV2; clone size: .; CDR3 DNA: TGTGCCAGCAGTAACGGACTAGCAGGAACAGATACGCAGTATTTT; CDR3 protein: CASSNGLAGTDTQYF
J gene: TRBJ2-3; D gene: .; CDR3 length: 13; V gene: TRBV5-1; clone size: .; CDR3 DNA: TGCGCCAGCAGCTTAGAATTTAAAGCTACGCAGTATTTT; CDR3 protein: CASSLEFKATQYF
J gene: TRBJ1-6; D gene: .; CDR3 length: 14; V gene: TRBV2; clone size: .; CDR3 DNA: TGTGCCAGCAGAGAATTAACAGGGAATTCACCCCTCCACTTT; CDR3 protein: CASRELTGNSPLHF
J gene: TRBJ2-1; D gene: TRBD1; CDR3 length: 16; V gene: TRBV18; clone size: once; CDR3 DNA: TGTGCCAGCTCACCCCCCCCCGGGACAGGGGGAAATGAGCAGTTCTTC; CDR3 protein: CASSPPPGTGGNEQFF
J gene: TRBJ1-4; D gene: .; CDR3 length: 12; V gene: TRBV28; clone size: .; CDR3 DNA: TGTGCCAGCAGTTCCGCGGGAGAAAAACTGTTTTTT; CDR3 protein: CASSSAGEKLFF
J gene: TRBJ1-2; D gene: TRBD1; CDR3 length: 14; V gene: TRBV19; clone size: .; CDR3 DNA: TGTGCCAGTAGTACGACAGGGGGAAGCTATGGCTACACCTTC; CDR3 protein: CASSTTGGSYGYTF
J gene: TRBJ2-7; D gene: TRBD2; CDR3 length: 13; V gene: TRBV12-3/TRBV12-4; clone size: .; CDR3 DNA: TGTGCCAGCAGTTGGCGGGGGGGCGGCGAGCAGTACTTC; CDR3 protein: CASSWRGGGEQYF
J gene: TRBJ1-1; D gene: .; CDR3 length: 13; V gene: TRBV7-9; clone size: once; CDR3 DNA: TGTGCCAGCAGCTCCGGTGGGGGACTGGCGGCTTTCTTT; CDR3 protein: CASSSGGGLAAFF
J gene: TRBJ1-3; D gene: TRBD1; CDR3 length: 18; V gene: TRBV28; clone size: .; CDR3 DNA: TGTGCCAGCAGCAGAGCCCTCGGCGGACAGGTTTCTGGAAACACCATATATTTT; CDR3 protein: CASSRALGGQVSGNTIYF
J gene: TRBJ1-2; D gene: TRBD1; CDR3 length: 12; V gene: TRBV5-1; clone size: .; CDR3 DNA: TGCGCCAGCAGCCTGACAGGGAATGGCTACACCTTC; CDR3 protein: CASSLTGNGYTF
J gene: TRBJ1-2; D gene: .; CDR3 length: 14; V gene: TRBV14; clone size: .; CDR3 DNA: TGTGCCAGCAGCCAAGATGGGGGCCCCGGAGGCTACACCTTC; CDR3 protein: CASSQDGGPGGYTF
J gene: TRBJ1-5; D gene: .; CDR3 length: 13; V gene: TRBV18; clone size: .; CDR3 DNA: TGTGCCAGCTCACCCCCAGCAGGGGACGTCCAGCATTTT; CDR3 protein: CASSPPAGDVQHF
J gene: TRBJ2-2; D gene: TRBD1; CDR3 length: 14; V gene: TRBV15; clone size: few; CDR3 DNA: TGTGCCACCAGCAGAGATAGGGGGCCCGGGGAGCTGTTTTTT; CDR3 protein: CATSRDRGPGELFF
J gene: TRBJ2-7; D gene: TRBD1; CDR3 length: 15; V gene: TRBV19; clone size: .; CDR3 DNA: TGTGCCAGTAGTACCCGGACAGGGGGCTCCTACGAGCAGTACTTC; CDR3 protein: CASSTRTGGSYEQYF
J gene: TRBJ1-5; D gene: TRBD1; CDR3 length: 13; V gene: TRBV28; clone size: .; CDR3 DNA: TGTGCCAGCAGTCTCGACAGGGATCAGCCCCAGCATTTT; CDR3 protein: CASSLDRDQPQHF
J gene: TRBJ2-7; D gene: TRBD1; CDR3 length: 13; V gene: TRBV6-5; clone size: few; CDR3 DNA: TGTGCCAGCAGAAGGACAGGGCATATCGAGCAGTACTTC; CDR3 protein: CASRRTGHIEQYF
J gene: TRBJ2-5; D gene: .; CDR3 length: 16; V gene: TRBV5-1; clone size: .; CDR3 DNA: TGCGCCAGCAGCTGGAACATCCACCGGGACCAAGAGACCCAGTACTTC; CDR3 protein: CASSWNIHRDQETQYF
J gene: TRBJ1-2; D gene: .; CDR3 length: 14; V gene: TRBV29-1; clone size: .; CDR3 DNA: TGCAGCGTTGAACGGCAGGGTAGTGACTATGGCTACACCTTC; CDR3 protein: CSVERQGSDYGYTF
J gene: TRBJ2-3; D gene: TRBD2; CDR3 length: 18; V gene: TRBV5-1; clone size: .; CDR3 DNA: TGCGCCAGCAGCCCGGGTGGGACTAGCGGGAGGAGCACAGATACGCAGTATTTT; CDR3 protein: CASSPGGTSGRSTDTQYF
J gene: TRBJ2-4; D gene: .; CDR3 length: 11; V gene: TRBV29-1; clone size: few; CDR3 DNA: TGCAGCGTCGGACACCTAAACATTCAGTACTTC; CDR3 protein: CSVGHLNIQYF
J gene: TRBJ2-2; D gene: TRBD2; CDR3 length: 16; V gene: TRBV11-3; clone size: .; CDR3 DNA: TGTGCCAGCAGCCGGGGACTAGCGGGTGACACCGGGGAGCTGTTTTTT; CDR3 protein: CASSRGLAGDTGELFF
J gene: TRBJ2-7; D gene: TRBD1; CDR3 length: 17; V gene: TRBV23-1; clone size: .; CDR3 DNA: TGCGCCAGCAGTCCCAAAGGCGGGACAGGGGTTTTCTACGAGCAGTACTTC; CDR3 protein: CASSPKGGTGVFYEQYF
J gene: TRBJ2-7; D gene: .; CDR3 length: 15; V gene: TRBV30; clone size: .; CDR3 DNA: TGTGCCTGGAGTGCCACGGTGGGCGCCCGGGGCGAGCAGTACTTC; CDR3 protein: CAWSATVGARGEQYF
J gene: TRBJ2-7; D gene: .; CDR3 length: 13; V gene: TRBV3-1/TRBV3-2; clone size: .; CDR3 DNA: TGTGCCAGCAGCCGAGGAGAGTCCTACGAGCAGTACTTC; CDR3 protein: CASSRGESYEQYF
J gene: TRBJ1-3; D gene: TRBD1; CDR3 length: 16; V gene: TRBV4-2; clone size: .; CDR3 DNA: TGTGCCAGCAGCCAAGGACAGGGGAGCTCTGGAAACACCATATATTTT; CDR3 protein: CASSQGQGSSGNTIYF
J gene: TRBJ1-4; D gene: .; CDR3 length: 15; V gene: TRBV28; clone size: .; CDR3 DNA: TGTGCCAGCACCCCCGGGGGGGCTTTGCATGAAAAACTGTTTTTT; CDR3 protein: CASTPGGALHEKLFF
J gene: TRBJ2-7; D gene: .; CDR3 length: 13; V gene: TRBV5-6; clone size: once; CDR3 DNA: TGTGCCAGCAGCTTAAACAGGTTCGACGAGCAGTACTTC; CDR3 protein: CASSLNRFDEQYF
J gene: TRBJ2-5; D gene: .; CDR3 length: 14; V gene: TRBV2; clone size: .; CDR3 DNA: TGTGCCAGCAGTGATTGGGACTTAAAAGAGACCCAGTACTTC; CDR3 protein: CASSDWDLKETQYF
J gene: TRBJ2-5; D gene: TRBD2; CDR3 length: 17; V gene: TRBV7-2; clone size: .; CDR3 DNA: TGTGCCAGCAGCTTGCAGCCTAGCGGAGCCTCGGGGGAGACCCAGTACTTC; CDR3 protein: CASSLQPSGASGETQYF
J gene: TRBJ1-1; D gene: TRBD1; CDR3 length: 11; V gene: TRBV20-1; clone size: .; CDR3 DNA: TGCAGTGCCGCCGGACAGGGGCCGGCTTTCTTT; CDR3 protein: CSAAGQGPAFF
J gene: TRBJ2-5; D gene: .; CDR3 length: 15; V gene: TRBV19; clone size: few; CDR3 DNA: TGTGCCAGTAGCCAAGGGGGACGGTACCAAGAGACCCAGTACTTC; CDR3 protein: CASSQGGRYQETQYF
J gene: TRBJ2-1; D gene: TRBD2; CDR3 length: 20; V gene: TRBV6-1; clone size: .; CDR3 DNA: TGTGCCAGCAGTGAAAAAGTAGGACTAGCGGGAGAGGTGGCCTACAATGAGCAGTTCTTC; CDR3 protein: CASSEKVGLAGEVAYNEQFF
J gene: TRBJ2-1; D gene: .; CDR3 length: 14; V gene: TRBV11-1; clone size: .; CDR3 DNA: TGTGCCAGCAGCTTCTTGCGGGGATACAATGAGCAGTTCTTC; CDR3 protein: CASSFLRGYNEQFF
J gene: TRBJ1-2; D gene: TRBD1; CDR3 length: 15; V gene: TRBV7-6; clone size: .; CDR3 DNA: TGTGCCAGCAGCCGAGGGACAGGGGGTGGCTATGGCTACACCTTC; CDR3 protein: CASSRGTGGGYGYTF
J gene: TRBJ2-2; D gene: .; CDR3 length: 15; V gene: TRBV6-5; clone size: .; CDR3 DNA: TGTGCCATCGCTCGGGAGCTCGCGAACACCGGGGAGCTGTTTTTT; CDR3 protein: CAIARELANTGELFF
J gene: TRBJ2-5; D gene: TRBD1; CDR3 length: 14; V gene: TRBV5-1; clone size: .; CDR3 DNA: TGCGCCAGCAGCTTGACAGGGGGTAAAGAGACCCAGTACTTC; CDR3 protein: CASSLTGGKETQYF